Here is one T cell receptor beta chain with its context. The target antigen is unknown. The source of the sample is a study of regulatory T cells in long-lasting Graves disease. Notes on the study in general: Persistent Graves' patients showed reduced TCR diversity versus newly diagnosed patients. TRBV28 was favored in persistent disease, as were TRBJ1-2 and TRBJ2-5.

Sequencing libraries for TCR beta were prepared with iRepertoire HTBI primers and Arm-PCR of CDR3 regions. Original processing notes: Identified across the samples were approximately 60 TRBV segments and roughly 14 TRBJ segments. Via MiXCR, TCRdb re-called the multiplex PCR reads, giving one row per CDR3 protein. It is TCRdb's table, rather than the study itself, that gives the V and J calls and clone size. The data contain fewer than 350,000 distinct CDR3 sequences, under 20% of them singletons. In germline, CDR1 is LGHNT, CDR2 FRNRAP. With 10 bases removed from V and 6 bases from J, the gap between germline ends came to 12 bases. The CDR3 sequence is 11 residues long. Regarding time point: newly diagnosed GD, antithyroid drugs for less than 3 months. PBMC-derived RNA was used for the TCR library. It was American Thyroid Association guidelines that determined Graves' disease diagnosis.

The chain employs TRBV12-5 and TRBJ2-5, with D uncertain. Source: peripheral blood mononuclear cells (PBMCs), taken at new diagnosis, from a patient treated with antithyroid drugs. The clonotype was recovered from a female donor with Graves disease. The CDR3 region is CATSLLKTQYF. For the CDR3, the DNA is TGTGCTACCTCCTTGTTGAAGACCCAGTACTTC.